The present T cell receptor beta chain was sequenced within a study of T cell responses to AZD1222 COVID-19 vaccine. The data were produced by immunoSEQ multiplex PCR, yet TCRdb's version contains in-frame clones alone and is incomplete. The sample lists around 270,000 clones, 85% to 95% occurring once. Study-wide findings and caveats: Nearly half of spike-specific TCRs reportedly target unmutated variant regions. Clonal diversity may have been underestimated, and the donors were mostly white British, with more females than males. Among AZD1222 vaccinees, only five or six were seropositive at baseline.

Samples with a second dose at about 4 or about 12 weeks were pooled together. As to this clone: What it binds is unknown.

The V segment lost 8 bases and the J segment 0 bases; nucleotides outside the gene matches: 4. The CDR3 is 15 amino acids. The germline CDR1 and CDR2 sequences are KGHDR and SFDVKD. The material was peripheral blood, obtained 28 days after the second AZD1222 dose. This TCR was sampled from an adult who received the AZD1222 COVID-19 vaccine. The gene calls are TRBV24-1 and TRBJ2-2; 8 bases line up with TRBD2. In DNA form, the CDR3 reads TGTGCCACCAACGCGGGGGGCCCGAACACCGGGGAGCTGTTTTTT. As protein: CATNAGGPNTGELFF.